This T cell receptor beta chain was obtained from a study of T-cell reconstitution after alpha-beta-depleted transplantation in children. This clonotype has a handful of counts. The antigen is undetermined. CDR1 and CDR2 (germline): SGHRS, YFSETQ. V lost 4 bases and J lost 7; bases outside the gene matches: 3. CDR3 length: 13 residues. Study-wide findings and caveats: The study reportedly traced alpha-beta T cells about two months after transplant to several hundred expanded graft clones. Among T cells one year after transplant, newly produced cells accounted for most counts and diversity. Surviving recipient T cells and thymic progenitors produced the high day-60 TCRbeta diversity seen in some patients.

Using unique molecular identifiers, the investigators prepared the TCRbeta library. MiXCR was run by TCRdb on the PCR reads, yielding one entry per CDR3 protein. The sample has 530,000 or so distinct CDR3 sequences; roughly 30% are singletons. This sequence was found in a boy younger than two with Wiskott-Aldrich syndrome, due to receive a stem cell transplant. This sample comprised PBMCs, obtained before TCRalphabeta/CD19-depleted stem cell transplant. V usage is TRBV5-1 and J usage is TRBJ2-1, with TRBD2 identical over 9 bases. The CDR3 DNA sequence: TGCGCCAGCAGCAGGACTAGCGATAATGAGCAGTTCTTC. Residues: CASSRTSDNEQFF.